Presented here are 26 T cell receptor beta chains from one specimen sequenced in a study of blood T cell repertoires in COVID-19. Produced via immunoSEQ multiplex PCR; TCRdb's table is partial and in-frame only. This sample carries about 140,000 clones, 84% of them seen once, and the ten largest clones take about 10%. Sequencing was done on a sample of peripheral blood. These receptors were collected from a man aged 55 to 69 with active or convalescent COVID-19.

The CDR3 bases are TGTGCCAGCAGCTTAGTGTCGGGGGGCGCGAGCACTGAAGCTTTCTTT. The encoded protein is CASSLVSGGASTEAFF. The gene calls are TRBV7-9 and TRBJ1-1; D might be TRBD1 (6 bases). The CDR3 loop spans 16 amino acids. CDR1 SEHNR and CDR2 FQNEAQ come from the germline V gene (reference sequence). V lost 1 base to trimming and J lost 4 bases, with 16 bases between them.

The chain is built from TRBV3-1 (or the pseudogene TRBV3-2) and TRBJ1-2; D might be TRBD1 (5 bases). Germline V CDR1 and CDR2: LGHDT, YNNKEL (reference sequence). The V and J ends lost 6 bases and 4 bases respectively, with 12 bases between them. The CDR3 has 13 residues. CDR3 amino acids: CASSRGDAYGYTF. DNA of the CDR3: TGTGCCAGCAGTCGCGGGGACGCCTATGGCTACACCTTC.

This clone showed up just once. This sequence joins TRBV7-7 and TRBJ2-2; 9 bases match TRBD1. J lost 5 bases, V lost 5 bases, and 6 bases had no gene match. Germline V gene data show CDR1 as SSHAT and CDR2 as FNYEAQ (reference sequence). CDR3 length equals 15 residues. CDR3 in DNA: TGTGCCAGCAGCCGGGACAGGGTGGTAACCGGGGAGCTGTTTTTT. Protein product: CASSRDRVVTGELFF. The full variable domain, completed using reference TRBV7-7 and TRBJ2-2, is GAGVSQSPRYKVTKRGQDVTLRCDPISSHATLYWYQQALGQGPEFLTYFNYEAQPDKSGLPSDRFSAERPEGSISTLTIQRTEQRDSAMYRCASSRDRVVTGELFFGEGSRLTVL.

This clone showed up just a few times. This sequence joins TRBV6-2 or TRBV6-3 and TRBJ2-3, with 7 bases matching TRBD2. Germline V gene data show CDR1 as MNHEY and CDR2 as SVGEGT. After removal of 6 bases from V and 2 bases from J, the junction contained 5 bases not matched to a gene. This CDR3 is built from 14 residues. In DNA, the CDR3 is TGTGCCAGCAGCCGGGACTACCACACAGATACGCAGTATTTT. Translated, it gives CASSRDYHTDTQYF.

The chain combines TRBV27 with TRBJ1-2; D unclear. With 0 bases removed from V and 4 bases from J, the gap between germline ends came to 6 bases. The germline V gene encodes CDR1 MNHEY and CDR2 SMNVEV (reference sequence). The CDR3 extends over 13 amino acids. The CDR3 region is CASSLSNSYGYTF. The CDR3 DNA reads as TGTGCCAGCAGTTTATCTAACAGCTATGGCTACACCTTC.

The chain joins TRBV5-1 to TRBJ2-5; 15 bases map to TRBD2. V shed 4 bases, J shed 3 bases, and the junction held 13 bases outside the gene matches. CDR1 and CDR2 (germline): SGHRS, YFSETQ. The CDR3 is 19 residues long. CDR3 DNA: TGCGCCAGCAGCACGGGACTAGCGGGGGGCCATGATACTGAAGAGACCCAGTACTTC. This codes for CASSTGLAGGHDTEETQYF.

This chain connects TRBV28 to TRBJ2-3; D not certain. The CDR3 is made up of 11 amino acids. V was shortened by 3 bases and J by 5 bases, with 3 bases between the two germline ends. The germline V gene encodes CDR1 MDHEN and CDR2 SYDVKM. CDR3 residues: CASSFRDTQYF. CDR3 DNA: TGTGCCAGCAGTTTTCGAGATACGCAGTATTTT.

The chain couples TRBV19 to TRBJ2-2, with unresolved D. The germline V and J ends were trimmed by 6 bases and 0 bases, with 8 bases remaining between them. Germline assignment: CDR1 LNHDA and CDR2 SQIVND (reference sequence). The CDR3 has 14 amino acids. The CDR3 is CASSRQTNTGELFF. CDR3 DNA sequence: TGTGCCAGTAGCAGGCAGACGAACACCGGGGAGCTGTTTTTT.

The rearrangement joins TRBV30 to TRBJ1-4; 11 nucleotides match TRBD1. V lost 4 bases to trimming and J lost 4 bases; unmatched junction nucleotides: 5. CDR1 is GTSNPN and CDR2 is SVGIG in the germline V gene (reference sequence). The CDR3 runs 15 residues. CDR3 region: CAWTDRGQVNEKLFF. CDR3 nucleotides: TGTGCCTGGACGGACAGGGGGCAGGTTAATGAAAAACTGTTTTTT.

J is TRBJ2-4 and V is TRBV24-1; D may be TRBD1 (5 bases). This CDR3 contains 14 residues. V was shortened by 5 bases and J by 2 bases, with 9 bases between the two germline ends. In germline, CDR1 is KGHDR, CDR2 SFDVKD. The DNA for the CDR3 is TGTGCCACCAGTGCAGGGCACTCCAAAAACATTCAGTACTTC. Translating it yields CATSAGHSKNIQYF.

The J gene is TRBJ2-1, the V gene TRBV6-5, with 8 bases that match TRBD1. This CDR3 has 14 residues. Germline V gene data show CDR1 as MNHEY and CDR2 as SVGAGI. Trimming cost V 2 bases and J 9 bases; bases outside gene matches: 6. Here the CDR3 reads CASSYDRGRVEQFF. The CDR3 bases are TGTGCCAGCAGTTACGACAGGGGAAGGGTTGAGCAGTTCTTC.

The J gene is TRBJ1-2, the V gene TRBV11-2, with D unresolved. V was pared by 5 bases and J by 7 bases, with 17 bases between. The CDR3 is 14 residues long. Per the germline V gene, CDR1 is SGHAT and CDR2 is FQNNGV. CDR3: CASSPSGLFLGYTF. CDR3 DNA: TGTGCCAGCAGCCCCTCCGGGTTGTTTCTTGGCTACACCTTC.

This rearrangement joins TRBV4-3 to TRBJ1-2; D unresolved. The CDR3 consists of 16 residues. The germline V gene encodes CDR1 LGHNA and CDR2 YSLEER. The ends were cut back, 0 bases at V and 4 bases at J, with 15 bases in the middle. Here the CDR3 DNA reads TGCGCCAGCAGCCAAGAAAGATCCCCCACTTTCTATGGCTACACCTTC. This sequence encodes CASSQERSPTFYGYTF.

The rearrangement joins TRBV24-1 to TRBJ2-1, with 10 bases matching TRBD2. This CDR3 has 16 amino acids. With V trimmed by 9 bases and J by 4 bases, 11 bases remained unmatched. CDR1 is KGHDR and CDR2 is SFDVKD in the germline V gene. CDR3: CATSSPSGSGYNEQFF. DNA of the CDR3: TGTGCCACCTCAAGCCCTAGCGGGAGTGGTTACAATGAGCAGTTCTTC.

The gene calls are TRBV11-3 and TRBJ2-3, with 7 bases lining up with TRBD2. Unmatched junction bases numbered 8, after V lost 5 bases and J lost 6 bases. CDR1 and CDR2 (germline): SGHNT, YENEEA. The CDR3 is 14 residues long. The CDR3 protein is CASSLLTSADTQYF. Here the CDR3 DNA reads TGTGCCAGCAGCCTTCTCACTAGCGCGGATACGCAGTATTTT.

The CDR3 sequence: CASSTSYRGGNYGYTF. The CDR3 nucleotides are TGTGCCAGTAGTACCTCTTACAGGGGAGGCAACTATGGCTACACCTTC. The chain is built from TRBV19 and TRBJ1-2, with TRBD1 identical over 7 bases. CDR3 length equals 16 residues. Germline V gene sequence: CDR1 LNHDA, CDR2 SQIVND (reference sequence). V lost 4 bases to trimming and J lost 2 bases; unmatched junction nucleotides: 10.

DNA of the CDR3: TGTGCCAGCAGTCTAAGAGGGTCACCCCTCCACTTT. Its translation is CASSLRGSPLHF. The gene calls are TRBV12-3 or TRBV12-4 and TRBJ1-6; D gene unclear. CDR3 length equals 12 residues. V lost 5 bases and J 10 bases, leaving 9 bases between the germline ends.

CDR3 protein: CASSRGQGRTFYGYTF. For the CDR3, the DNA is TGTGCCAGCTCACGGGGGCAGGGACGAACCTTCTATGGCTACACCTTC. The rearrangement joins TRBV18 to TRBJ1-2; TRBD1 is a possible D gene (6 bases). V was clipped by 4 bases and J by 4 bases, with 19 bases between them. CDR3 length: 16 amino acids. Germline V gene lookup returns CDR1 KGHSH and CDR2 LQKENI.

This clone came up a few times. The chain uses TRBV12-3 or TRBV12-4 and TRBJ1-5; D uncertain. V was clipped by 7 bases and J by 6 bases, with 13 bases between them. The CDR3 contains 13 residues. The CDR3 DNA is TGTGCCAGCAACGTCGAAATCGGTCAGCCCCAGCATTTT. This encodes CASNVEIGQPQHF.

This clone was detected only once. The rearrangement joins TRBV27 to TRBJ2-3; TRBD2 matches 10 bases. The CDR3 extends over 15 amino acids. Germline CDR1 reads MNHEY; CDR2 reads SMNVEV (reference sequence). V was clipped by 2 bases and J by 8 bases; unmatched bases: 7. CDR3 coding DNA: TGTGCCAGCAGTTTACTAGCGGGAGAAATTGGTACGCAGTATTTT. Translated: CASSLLAGEIGTQYF.

The V call is TRBV2, the J call TRBJ1-2; perhaps TRBD1 as D (6 bases). Germline V gene lookup returns CDR1 SNHLY and CDR2 FYNNEI. V was clipped by 6 bases and J by 1 base, with 12 bases between them. The length of the CDR3 is 14 residues. CDR3 coding DNA: TGTGCCAGCAGGCCAGGACAGAGTAACTATGGCTACACCTTC. This codes for CASRPGQSNYGYTF.

In its sample, this clone was seen once. The gene calls are TRBV25-1 and TRBJ2-3; D may be TRBD2 (5 bases). The germline V and J ends were trimmed by 2 bases and 6 bases, with 18 bases remaining between them. The CDR3 is 16 residues long. Germline V gene data show CDR1 as MGHDK and CDR2 as SYGVNS. This CDR3 is CASSEGTARRWDTQYF. CDR3 in DNA: TGTGCCAGCAGTGAAGGCACAGCCAGGAGGTGGGATACGCAGTATTTT. The full variable domain, rest sourced from reference TRBV25-1 and TRBJ2-3, is EADIYQTPRYLVIGTGKKITLECSQTMGHDKMYWYQQDPGMELHLIHYSYGVNSTEKGDLSSESTVSRIRTEHFPLTLESARPSHTSQYLCASSEGTARRWDTQYFGPGTRLTVL.

This chain connects TRBV19 to TRBJ2-3; 11 bases agree with TRBD1. Trimming cost V 4 bases and J 1 base; bases outside gene matches: 1. The CDR3 totals 15 residues. Germline CDR1 and CDR2: LNHDA and SQIVND (reference sequence). In nucleotides, the CDR3 is TGTGCCAGTAGTACGGGACAGGGGGGCACAGATACGCAGTATTTT. This translates into CASSTGQGGTDTQYF.

A remark on this clone: A junction boundary mismatches the germline segment, possibly from a read error. The chain carries TRBV23-1 and TRBJ1-4, with D maybe TRBD1 (6 bases). TRBV23-1 is assigned to the ORF class and has an uncertain function. This CDR3 has 14 amino acids. The CDR3 spells CASSQSSGADPALF. CDR3 coding DNA: TGCGCCAGCAGTCAATCGTCAGGGGCAGACCCTGCGCTTTTT.

This clone has only a few counts. The V call is TRBV7-2, the J call TRBJ1-2; D call uncertain. Germline V lookup: CDR1 SGHTA, CDR2 FQGNSA. The CDR3 length is 16 residues. Trimming removed 4 bases at V and 0 bases at J, with 15 bases between. DNA for the CDR3: TGTGCCAGCAGCTCTATCGAGGGCGGGACTAACTATGGCTACACCTTC. Translation: CASSSIEGGTNYGYTF. Full variable domain (missing parts from reference TRBV7-2 and TRBJ1-2): GAGVSQSPSNKVTEKGKDVELRCDPISGHTALYWYRQSLGQGLEFLIYFQGNSAPDKSGLPSDRFSAERTGGSVSTLTIQRTQQEDSAVYLCASSSIEGGTNYGYTFGSGTRLTVV.

The chain uses TRBV18 and TRBJ1-5; 10 bases match TRBD1. Germline trimming cut 4 bases from V and 6 bases from J; bases unmatched to any gene: 12. The CDR3 runs to 17 residues. Germline V gene lookup returns CDR1 KGHSH and CDR2 LQKENI. The CDR3 loop reads CASSLSRDRGLGQPQHF. The CDR3 coding sequence is TGTGCCAGCTCACTCTCCCGGGACAGGGGACTCGGTCAGCCCCAGCATTTT.